Given below is one TCR beta chain in context. Antigen specificity is unknown. The data derive from a study of T cell responses to AZD1222 COVID-19 vaccine. Study findings and constraints: In a largely white British group with more females than males, clonal diversity was possibly underestimated. Epitopes outside B.1.351 and B.1.1.7 mutated regions reportedly drew nearly half of spike TCRs.

Profiling relied on immunoSEQ multiplex PCR, and the TCRdb table lists in-frame clones only, not all of them. The table records about 120,000 clones, roughly 90% of them present only once. CDR3 size: 12 residues. Germline V CDR1 and CDR2: MNHEY, SVGAGI. Trimming cost V 8 bases and J 4 bases, with 9 bases left between them. The chain joins TRBV6-5 to TRBJ1-3; D not certain. The sequence was obtained from an adult in good health. The sequences come from peripheral blood, collected on day 0 of AZD1222 vaccination. The CDR3 spells CASSMEGNTIYF. CDR3 DNA: TGTGCCAGCTCGATGGAGGGAAACACCATATATTTT.